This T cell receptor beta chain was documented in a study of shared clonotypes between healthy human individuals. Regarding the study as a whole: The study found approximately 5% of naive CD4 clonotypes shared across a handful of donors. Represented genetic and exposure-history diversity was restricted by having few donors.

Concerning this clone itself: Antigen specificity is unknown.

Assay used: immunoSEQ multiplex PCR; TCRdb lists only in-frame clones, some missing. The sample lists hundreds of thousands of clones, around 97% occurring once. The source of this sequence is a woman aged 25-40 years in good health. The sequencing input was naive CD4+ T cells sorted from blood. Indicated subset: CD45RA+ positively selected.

The CDR3, as DNA: TGTGCCAGCAGCTCCGGGACAGGGTTGACCGGGGAGCTGTTTTTT. As protein: CASSSGTGLTGELFF. This rearrangement joins TRBV5-4 to TRBJ2-2; 9 bases map to TRBD1. This CDR3 is built from 15 residues. Germline V gene sequence: CDR1 SGHNT, CDR2 YYREEE (reference sequence). Germline trimming cut 3 bases from V and 5 bases from J; bases unmatched to any gene: 5.